The next 8 T cell receptor beta chains were all read from a single sample in a study of PD-L1 blockade in urothelial cancer (dated by TCRdb to about 2017). According to the study, the label for this sample's time point signals: pretreatment peripheral blood. To prepare the library, the immunoSEQ multiplex PCR assay was applied. The clones in this table, taken by TCRdb from immuneACCESS, are in-frame only. Not every clone is retained; where verified, under half of the shortfall comes from an unresolved V gene, and the cause of the rest is unknown. The sample table records about 49,000 clones; about four fifths of these occur just once. The leading ten clones occupy 10% of the sample. Source: PBMCs, taken around atezolizumab (anti-PD-L1) treatment. Source of these receptors: a man aged 65 to 85 with urothelial cancer.

CDR3 amino acids: CSVDKQGGNEQYF. CDR3 nucleotide sequence: TGCAGCGTTGATAAACAGGGTGGCAACGAGCAGTACTTC. The chain joins TRBV29-1 to TRBJ2-7; weak D call: TRBD1 (6 bases). Trimming left V 3 bases short and J 5 bases short, with 14 bases between. Germline loops: CDR1 SQVTM, CDR2 ANQGSEA. The CDR3 length is 13 residues.

The V gene is TRBV5-4, the J gene TRBJ2-5; 8 bases align to TRBD1. The length of the CDR3 is 13 residues. Germline CDR1 reads SGHNT; CDR2 reads YYREEE (reference sequence). V trimming: 5 bases; J trimming: 5 bases; junction bases outside the gene matches: 5. The CDR3 is CASSDRGGETQYF. As DNA, the CDR3 is TGTGCCAGCAGTGACAGGGGAGGCGAGACCCAGTACTTC.

The V call is TRBV9, the J call TRBJ2-3; maybe TRBD1 (6 bases). Germline-derived CDR1 and CDR2 are SGDLS and YYNGEE. There are 15 residues in the CDR3. V lost 0 bases and J 4 bases, leaving 12 bases between the germline ends. CDR3 amino acids: CASSVGDTGADTQYF. As DNA, the CDR3 is TGTGCCAGCAGCGTAGGGGACACCGGGGCAGATACGCAGTATTTT.

This clone showed up just a few times. The V gene is TRBV28, the J gene TRBJ2-7, with TRBD1 as a possible D gene (5 bases). V lost 4 bases and J lost 0, with 7 bases in between. The CDR3 runs to 13 residues. Per the germline V gene, CDR1 is MDHEN and CDR2 is SYDVKM. CDR3 DNA: TGTGCCAGCAGTTGGGGCGGCTCCTACGAGCAGTACTTC. Its translation is CASSWGGSYEQYF. The full variable domain, in which reference TRBV28 and TRBJ2-7 provide the parts outside the CDR3, is DVKVTQSSRYLVKRTGEKVFLECVQDMDHENMFWYRQDPGLGLRLIYFSYDVKMKEKGDIPEGYSVSREKKERFSLILESASTNQTSMYLCASSWGGSYEQYFGPGTRLTVT.

The V and J genes are TRBV5-1 and TRBJ1-3; perhaps TRBD1 as D (5 bases). Trimming took 4 bases from V and 4 from J, leaving 15 bases between them. In germline, CDR1 is SGHRS, CDR2 YFSETQ. The CDR3 spans 15 residues. Here the CDR3 DNA reads TGCGCCAGCAGCCCGGGACCGGAGGGAGGAAACACCATATATTTT. Its translation is CASSPGPEGGNTIYF.

V gene TRBV23-1 combines with J gene TRBJ2-7; D may be TRBD1 (6 bases). TRBV23-1 is an ORF, and what it does is uncertain. The length of the CDR3 is 13 residues. V was clipped by 7 bases and J by 3 bases, with 13 bases between them. DNA for the CDR3: TGCGCCAGCATCCGACAGGCCTTCTACGAGCAGTACTTC. Its translation is CASIRQAFYEQYF.

The rearrangement joins TRBV7-6 to TRBJ2-7; D perhaps matches TRBD1 (6 bases). The V gene lost 2 bases and the J gene lost 0 bases, with 8 bases spanning the gap. The CDR3 extends over 14 amino acids. Germline V gene data show CDR1 as SGHVS and CDR2 as FNYEAQ. The CDR3 DNA reads as TGTGCCAGCAGCTTAAGGGACACCTCCTACGAGCAGTACTTC. Its protein is CASSLRDTSYEQYF.

The chain has TRBV7-9 and TRBJ2-1, with TRBD2 identical over 8 bases. Trimming took 5 bases from V and 8 from J; bases not matched to a gene: 11. There are 15 residues in the CDR3. In germline, CDR1 is SEHNR, CDR2 FQNEAQ (reference sequence). The CDR3 sequence is CASSPSGSVGDEQFF. The CDR3 DNA sequence: TGTGCCAGCAGCCCAAGCGGGAGTGTTGGAGATGAGCAGTTCTTC.